These 14 T cell receptor beta chains share one sample of origin, sequenced in a study of T cells in Graves' hyperthyroidism and ophthalmopathy (dated by TCRdb to between 2018 and 2021). Library prep was done by multiplex PCR. The sample was run on an Illumina HiSeq 2000. The TCR beta CDR3 regions were amplified from RNA transcripts. A first-round RT-PCR of the TCR CDR3 used the HTBI primer set with the Qiagen OneStep RT-PCR kit. TCRdb's own reprocessing of the public reads used fastp at Q25 and MiXCR and kept productive beta chains. Every distinct CDR3 protein forms one entry, paired with its most common genes and DNA. Present in this sample are 700,000 or so distinct CDR3 sequences, around 13% of which were seen just once. The ten most abundant clones make up around 13% of the sample. The specimen was blood. The source of these receptors is a woman aged 50 to 60 with Graves' ophthalmopathy.

The CDR3 DNA reads as TGTGCCAGCAGTAAAGGACCGCCCCAAGAGACCCAGTACTTC. It codes for CASSKGPPQETQYF. The chain combines TRBV28 with TRBJ2-5, with D unclear. V lost 5 bases and J 1 base, leaving 11 bases between the germline ends. There are 14 residues in the CDR3. Looked up from germline, CDR1 is MDHEN and CDR2 is SYDVKM.

This clonotype was seen only a few times. The J gene is TRBJ2-5, the V gene TRBV6-2 or TRBV6-3, with D possibly being TRBD1 (6 bases). V gave up 8 bases and J gave up 5 bases, with 15 bases separating them. The CDR3 loop spans 13 amino acids. Germline lookup yields CDR1 MNHEY and CDR2 SVGEGT. The CDR3 nucleotides are TGTGCCAGCCAAAGGAACAGGGAGGAGACCCAGTACTTC. It codes for CASQRNREETQYF.

This clonotype was counted at least ten times. The chain employs TRBV7-3 and TRBJ2-1; 7 bases align to TRBD2. CDR1 is SGHTA and CDR2 is FQGTGA in the germline V gene. CDR3 length: 16 residues. V lost 3 bases, J lost 5 bases, and 10 bases stayed unmatched. The CDR3 DNA reads as TGTGCCAGCAGCTTCACTAGCGCAGGCTTAGACAATGAGCAGTTCTTC. Translation: CASSFTSAGLDNEQFF.

This clonotype was seen ten or more times. The chain uses TRBV5-1 and TRBJ2-7; D is perhaps TRBD1 (5 bases). CDR3 size: 12 residues. Germline V gene lookup returns CDR1 SGHRS and CDR2 YFSETQ. V was trimmed by 4 bases and J by 6 bases, leaving 11 bases between them. This CDR3 is CASSPGLPEQYF. The CDR3 nucleotides read TGCGCCAGCAGCCCAGGGTTGCCCGAGCAGTACTTC. Looking up the rest from reference TRBV5-1 and TRBJ2-7 gives the full variable domain: KAGVTQTPRYLIKTRGQQVTLSCSPISGHRSVSWYQQTPGQGLQFLFEYFSETQRNKGNFPGRFSGRQFSNSRSEMNVSTLELGDSALYLCASSPGLPEQYFGPGTRLTVT.

This clonotype was seen more than once but under ten times. The chain couples TRBV9 to TRBJ2-3; TRBD2 agrees at 14 bases. The trim removed 3 bases at V and 2 bases at J, leaving 11 bases unmatched. The CDR3 runs to 19 residues. Germline values: CDR1 SGDLS, CDR2 YYNGEE. The CDR3 is CASSAAGTSGSSYTDTQYF. CDR3 coding DNA: TGTGCCAGCAGCGCCGCCGGGACTAGCGGGAGTAGCTACACAGATACGCAGTATTTT.

Notes on this clonotype: This may be a read error, as it is one base from a much larger clone. This chain uses TRBV7-9 with TRBJ2-7; D possibly corresponds to TRBD1 (7 bases). The germline V gene encodes CDR1 SEHNR and CDR2 FQNEAQ (reference sequence). The length of the CDR3 is 16 residues. The DNA for the CDR3 is TGTGCCAGCAACTTATCTGGGGCCAGGGGGGCCTACGAGCAGTACTTC. It codes for CASNLSGARGAYEQYF.

The chain links TRBV19 to TRBJ2-7; 8 bases agree with TRBD1. The germline V gene has CDR1 LNHDA and CDR2 SQIVND (reference sequence). The CDR3 sequence is 15 residues long. Germline trimming cut 3 bases from V and 0 bases from J; bases unmatched to any gene: 4. CDR3 coding DNA: TGTGCCAGTAGTATCGGACAGGGAAGCTCCTACGAGCAGTACTTC. Translation gives CASSIGQGSSYEQYF.

This clonotype was recorded at least ten times. The genes are TRBV20-1 and TRBJ1-6; the D gene is possibly TRBD1 (5 bases). Germline assignment: CDR1 DFQATT and CDR2 SNEGSKA (reference sequence). The CDR3 is made up of 16 amino acids. V lost 6 bases, J lost 6 bases, and 21 bases lay in between. The CDR3 nucleotides read TGCAGTGCGCGGGACGGATCCCACACCCCTAATTCACCCCTCCACTTT. It is translated as CSARDGSHTPNSPLHF.

This clonotype was counted between two and nine times. V gene TRBV6-1 combines with J gene TRBJ2-1; 7 nucleotides match TRBD1. J lost 9 bases, V lost 6 bases, and 5 bases had no gene match. The CDR3 spans 12 residues. The germline CDR1 and CDR2 sequences are MNHNS and SASEGT. Here the CDR3 reads CASRTDRAEQFF. The CDR3 DNA follows: TGTGCCAGCAGAACTGACAGGGCTGAGCAGTTCTTC.

Points on this clonotype: Just one base apart from a much larger clone, this may be a read error. The gene calls are TRBV28 and TRBJ2-3, with TRBD2 as a possible D gene (5 bases). Germline-derived CDR1 and CDR2 are MDHEN and SYDVKM. The length of the CDR3 is 14 residues. With 6 bases removed from V and 4 bases from J, the gap between germline ends came to 14 bases. The CDR3 nucleotides read TGTGCCAGCAGCGTCTCGGGGTATTCAGATACGCAGTATTTT. This gives the protein CASSVSGYSDTQYF.

The DNA for the CDR3 is TGCGCCAGCAGCTTGGGGCAGGGAAAACAGACCCAGTACTTC. Translating it yields CASSLGQGKQTQYF. V and J are TRBV5-1 and TRBJ2-5, with D perhaps TRBD1 (5 bases). The CDR3 spans 14 residues. Trimming cost V 0 bases and J 6 bases, with 12 bases left between them. The germline CDR1 and CDR2 sequences are SGHRS and YFSETQ.

This clonotype has more than one count but fewer than ten. In DNA form, the CDR3 reads TGTGCCAGCAGTTTAAACCAGGGTTCTGGGGCCAACGTCCTGACTTTC. Translation gives CASSLNQGSGANVLTF. The chain links TRBV12-3 or TRBV12-4 to TRBJ2-6; tentatively, D is TRBD1 (5 bases). Trimming removed 2 bases from V and 1 base from J, with 9 bases in between. The CDR3 has 16 amino acids.

This clonotype has a handful of counts. This sequence joins TRBV12-5 and TRBJ2-7; weak D call: TRBD1 (6 bases). Germline V CDR1 and CDR2: LGHNT, FRNRAP. The CDR3 totals 13 residues. V was pared by 8 bases and J by 2 bases, with 13 bases between. This CDR3 reads CASRLDSAYEQYF. In nucleotides, the CDR3 is TGTGCTAGTCGCCTGGACAGTGCCTACGAGCAGTACTTC.

This clonotype was observed a few times. This chain connects TRBV6-1 to TRBJ2-2; possible D gene TRBD2, 6 bases. Germline lookup yields CDR1 MNHNS and CDR2 SASEGT. V was clipped by 5 bases and J by 3 bases, with 13 bases between them. This CDR3 region has 15 residues. The CDR3 coding sequence is TGTGCCAGCAGTCCTGGGACTCCTTACACCGGGGAGCTGTTTTTT. Translation: CASSPGTPYTGELFF.